Listed here is a single T cell receptor beta chain. The antigen remains undetermined. The sample originates from a study of CXCR3-negative and CXCR3-positive naive CD8 T cells. UMI-labeled 5' RACE TRB cDNA libraries were prepared from the cells. TCRdb processed the 5' RACE reads again and assigns one entry to each CDR3 protein, with no DNA. The sample totals some 120,000 distinct CDR3 sequences. CDR1 and CDR2 from the germline V gene are ENHRY and SYGVKD. The CDR3 consists of 13 residues. Regarding the study as a whole: More hydrophobic TRB CDR3s were found in CXCR3-positive naive cells than in CXCR3-negative naive cells.

The sequence was collected from a human donor in good health. Some clones in this sample may be carry-over from other donors' samples. This chain links TRBV10-3 with TRBJ1-2; the D gene TCRdb calls, TRBD1, cannot be checked with no DNA. The sequencing input was naive CXCR3+ CD8+ T cells from blood. The subset: CD45RO-CCR7+CD27+CD95- naive CD8+ T cells expressing CXCR3 (TNR3+). The CDR3 sequence is CAIRTATGIGYTF.